Presented here are 21 T cell receptor beta chains from one specimen sequenced in a study of T-cell reconstitution after alpha-beta-depleted transplantation in children. Molecular barcoding with unique molecular identifiers was used for the TCRbeta library. From the PCR reads, TCRdb called clonotypes with MiXCR, one entry per CDR3 protein. The sample shows 500,000 to 600,000 distinct CDR3 sequences, about 30% of them seen only once. This specimen consisted of PBMCs from the stem cell graft donor, obtained from the stem cell graft. These receptors all come from a human donor who donated a stem cell graft to a child with aplastic anemia.

The J gene is TRBJ1-5, the V gene TRBV6-2 or TRBV6-3; maybe TRBD1 (5 bases). Germline CDR1 MNHEY, CDR2 SVGEGT. The CDR3 totals 16 residues. V lost 4 bases and J lost 3, with 16 bases in between. In DNA, the CDR3 is TGTGCCAGCAGTTCTGGCGTCGGGACTCACAATCAGCCCCAGCATTTT. Translated, it gives CASSSGVGTHNQPQHF.

Remarks on this clonotype: One junction end disagrees with the germline gene, perhaps due to a read error. The gene calls are TRBV12-3 or TRBV12-4 and TRBJ1-5; TRBD1 aligns across 9 bases. The CDR3 is 14 amino acids. In DNA form, the CDR3 reads TGTGCCAGCGAACAGGGGGCTAGCGATCAGCCCCAGCATTTT. It specifies CASEQGASDQPQHF.

J is TRBJ2-3 and V is TRBV10-3; 7 bases fit TRBD2. CDR3 length equals 16 residues. The junction had 4 bases not matched to a gene; V was cut back by 1 base and J by 0 bases. Germline loops: CDR1 ENHRY, CDR2 SYGVKD. The DNA of the CDR3 is TGTGCCATCAGTGAGTTCGGGGGGACTAGCACAGATACGCAGTATTTT. This sequence encodes CAISEFGGTSTDTQYF.

This clonotype has only a few counts. The chain carries TRBV6-5 and TRBJ2-2; 10 positions agree with TRBD2. The CDR3 has 16 amino acids. V lost 2 bases to trimming and J lost 4 bases; unmatched junction nucleotides: 4. Germline CDR1 is MNHEY and CDR2 is SVGAGI. The chain's CDR3 is CASSYRTSGPTGELFF. CDR3 coding DNA: TGTGCCAGCAGTTACAGGACTAGCGGTCCCACCGGGGAGCTGTTTTTT.

This clonotype was found a few times. J is TRBJ2-1 and V is TRBV10-3, with D unclear. Germline CDR1 ENHRY, CDR2 SYGVKD. The length of the CDR3 is 13 residues. V lost 4 bases, J lost 7 bases, and 11 bases lay in between. Written as DNA, the CDR3 is TGTGCCATCAGTGCGTTGGGAACTAATGAGCAGTTCTTC. Its protein product is CAISALGTNEQFF.

In this sample, this clonotype turned up a few times. This chain uses TRBV15 with TRBJ1-3, with 8 bases matching TRBD1. CDR1 is LNHNV, CDR2 YYDKDF, per germline (reference sequence). This CDR3 spans 17 amino acids. Germline trimming cut 3 bases from V and 0 bases from J; bases unmatched to any gene: 7. CDR3 residues: CATSRGTGPNSGNTIYF. The CDR3 region has the DNA TGTGCCACCAGCAGGGGGACAGGTCCCAACTCTGGAAACACCATATATTTT.

V and J are TRBV5-5 and TRBJ2-1; TRBD2 matches 11 bases. Trimming cost V 0 bases and J 2 bases; bases outside gene matches: 7. Germline V lookup: CDR1 SGHKS, CDR2 YYEKEE (reference sequence). The CDR3 spans 18 residues. CDR3 bases: TGTGCCAGCAGCTTGGCCGGGACTAGCGGAGGGGCCTACAATGAGCAGTTCTTC. It codes for CASSLAGTSGGAYNEQFF. The full variable domain, rest sourced from reference TRBV5-5 and TRBJ2-1, is DAGVTQSPTHLIKTRGQQVTLRCSPISGHKSVSWYQQVLGQGPQFIFQYYEKEERGRGNFPDRFSARQFPNYSSELNVNALLLGDSALYLCASSLAGTSGGAYNEQFFGPGTRLTVL.

This clonotype has at least ten counts. The rearrangement links TRBV20-1 to TRBJ2-5; TRBD2 matches at 11 bases. V lost 6 bases, J lost 7 bases, and 16 bases stayed unmatched. Germline loops: CDR1 DFQATT, CDR2 SNEGSKA (reference sequence). This CDR3 contains 16 residues. CDR3: CSAPPPPSGRIGTQYF. The CDR3 bases are TGCAGTGCCCCGCCCCCCCCTAGCGGGAGGATCGGGACCCAGTACTTC.

J is TRBJ2-7 and V is TRBV6-2 or TRBV6-3; D is unresolved. Germline values: CDR1 MNHEY, CDR2 SVGEGT. V dropped 7 bases and J dropped 2 bases, with 15 bases sitting between them. The CDR3 spans 14 residues. As DNA, the CDR3 is TGTGCCAGCATGAGAAACGGGCCGACCTACGAGCAGTACTTC. It translates to CASMRNGPTYEQYF.

The chain has TRBV30 and TRBJ1-5; D call uncertain. Germline CDR1 GTSNPN, CDR2 SVGIG (reference sequence). CDR3 length: 13 amino acids. V was cut by 1 base and J by 5 bases, with 9 bases left in between. CDR3 loop: CAWSAFGDQPQHF. DNA of the CDR3: TGTGCCTGGAGTGCTTTTGGCGATCAGCCCCAGCATTTT.

Only a few counts were recorded for this clonotype. V is TRBV7-2 and J is TRBJ2-5; perhaps TRBD1 as D (6 bases). The CDR3 has 16 residues. Germline CDR1 is SGHTA and CDR2 is FQGNSA. Trimming left V 1 base short and J 5 bases short, with 17 bases between. The CDR3 coding sequence is TGTGCCAGCAGCTTAGGAGGGACAAACCCGACGGAGACCCAGTACTTC. The encoded protein is CASSLGGTNPTETQYF.

The chain recombines TRBV4-3 with TRBJ2-6, with 10 bases aligning to TRBD1. Looked up from germline, CDR1 is LGHNA and CDR2 is YSLEER. CDR3 size: 16 residues. The ends lost 3 bases at V and 2 bases at J; junction bases unmatched: 1. This chain's CDR3 is CASSQGTGAGANVLTF. The CDR3 nucleotides read TGCGCCAGCAGCCAGGGGACAGGGGCTGGGGCCAACGTCCTGACTTTC.

This chain uses TRBV6-2 or TRBV6-3 with TRBJ1-5; D gene ambiguous. This CDR3 has 14 amino acids. V was shortened by 6 bases and J by 0 bases, with 9 bases between the two germline ends. Germline V gene lookup returns CDR1 MNHEY and CDR2 SVGEGT. CDR3 region: CASSWQTSNQPQHF. DNA of the CDR3: TGTGCCAGCAGCTGGCAGACTAGCAATCAGCCCCAGCATTTT.

This clonotype was seen only a few times. The genes are TRBV12-3 or TRBV12-4 and TRBJ1-5, with D unclear. This CDR3 contains 15 residues. Trimming stripped 2 bases from V and 7 bases from J, with 15 bases between. The chain's CDR3 is CASSLSGKAEQPQHF. Here the CDR3 DNA reads TGTGCCAGCAGTTTATCGGGTAAAGCGGAACAGCCCCAGCATTTT.

This clonotype was seen at least ten times. The chain joins TRBV20-1 to TRBJ1-1, with D possibly matching TRBD1 (5 bases). Deletions cut 0 bases from V and 4 bases from J, with 15 bases between. This CDR3 has 15 amino acids. Germline loops: CDR1 DFQATT, CDR2 SNEGSKA (reference sequence). Here the CDR3 reads CSARDVSQGITEAFF. CDR3 bases: TGCAGTGCTAGAGATGTGTCCCAGGGTATCACTGAAGCTTTCTTT.

This rearrangement joins TRBV6-1 to TRBJ2-7; 7 nucleotides line up with TRBD2. V lost 4 bases, J lost 0 bases, and 6 bases stayed unmatched. Germline-derived CDR1 and CDR2 are MNHNS and SASEGT. The CDR3 sequence is 15 residues long. The CDR3 reads CASSGGGWGSYEQYF. DNA of the CDR3: TGTGCCAGCAGTGGGGGGGGATGGGGCTCCTACGAGCAGTACTTC.

The DNA of the CDR3 is TGTGCCAGCAGCTTTTCCAGTCAGCCCCAGCATTTT. This encodes CASSFSSQPQHF. V gene TRBV5-6 combines with J gene TRBJ1-5; no clear D. Deletions cut 2 bases from V and 6 bases from J, with 6 bases between. Germline V gives CDR1 SGHDT, CDR2 YYEEEE. The length of the CDR3 is 12 residues.

CDR3: CASSWSDHSDEQYV. CDR3 bases: TGTGCCAGCAGCTGGAGCGACCATTCGGACGAGCAGTACGTC. The chain has TRBV7-9 and TRBJ2-7, with unresolved D. V lost 4 bases, J lost 5 bases, and 15 bases lay in between. CDR1 is SEHNR, CDR2 FQNEAQ, per germline (reference sequence). The CDR3 covers 14 residues.

The DNA of the CDR3 is TGTGCCAGCAGCCGGGGGATGGCTAATGAAAAACTGTTTTTT. It yields the protein CASSRGMANEKLFF. The chain carries TRBV7-8 and TRBJ1-4, with D possibly being TRBD1 (5 bases). Germline V gene lookup returns CDR1 SGHVS and CDR2 FQNEAQ. This CDR3 spans 14 amino acids. Trimming stripped 5 bases from V and 3 bases from J, with 10 bases between.

In DNA, the CDR3 is TGTGCCTGGAGCAACGGACAGGGGAACACTGAAGCTTTCTTT. As protein: CAWSNGQGNTEAFF. V and J are TRBV30 and TRBJ1-1; 8 bases are a match to TRBD1. The CDR3 runs to 14 residues. The V gene's germline CDR1 is GTSNPN and CDR2 SVGIG (reference sequence). V lost 3 bases, J lost 1 base, and 4 bases stayed unmatched.

In its sample, this clonotype was seen a few times. The genes are TRBV7-9 and TRBJ1-6; 8 nucleotides align to TRBD1. The junction had 9 bases not matched to a gene; V was cut back by 5 bases and J by 9 bases. Germline CDR1 is SEHNR and CDR2 is FQNEAQ (reference sequence). The CDR3 has 15 amino acids. CDR3 coding DNA: TGTGCCAGCAGCCCGCCGACACAGGGGGGTTCACCCCTCCACTTT. The encoded protein is CASSPPTQGGSPLHF.